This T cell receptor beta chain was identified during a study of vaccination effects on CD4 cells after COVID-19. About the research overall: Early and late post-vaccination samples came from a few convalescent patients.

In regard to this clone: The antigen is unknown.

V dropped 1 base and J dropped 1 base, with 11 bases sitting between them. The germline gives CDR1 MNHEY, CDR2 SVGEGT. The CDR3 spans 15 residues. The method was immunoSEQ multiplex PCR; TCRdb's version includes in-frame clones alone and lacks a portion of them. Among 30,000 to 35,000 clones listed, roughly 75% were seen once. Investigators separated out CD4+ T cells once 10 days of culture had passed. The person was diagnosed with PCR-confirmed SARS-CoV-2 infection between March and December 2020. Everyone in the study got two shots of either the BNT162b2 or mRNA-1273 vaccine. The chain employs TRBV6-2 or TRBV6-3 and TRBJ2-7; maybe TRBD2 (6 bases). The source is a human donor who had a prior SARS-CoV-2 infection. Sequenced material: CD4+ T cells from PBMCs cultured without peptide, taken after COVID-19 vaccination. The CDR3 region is CASSYFTGSSYEQYF. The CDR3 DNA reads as TGTGCCAGCAGTTACTTTACCGGGAGTTCCTACGAGCAGTACTTC.